The rows below give T cell receptor beta chains drawn from one sample of a study of sequential checkpoint blockade in melanoma. Libraries were prepared by immunoSEQ multiplex PCR; TCRdb keeps only in-frame clonotypes and omits some of them. The sample has about 38,000 clones, 88% seen once; the top ten hold roughly 12%. The sequences come from CD8+ T cells sorted from blood (inferred from file names), collected from a patient given nivolumab and ipilimumab in sequence. The receptors were gathered from a human donor with melanoma. The CDR3 runs from the conserved cysteine through the conserved F or W. Each record gives: clone size, D gene, J gene, V gene, CDR3 protein, CDR3 DNA. A D gene is named only where the DNA matches it firmly. A row's size may be missing; if present it is once, few, many or a size class.

. . TRBJ2-7 TRBV4-2 CASSPPGGLGVGEQYF TGTGCCAGCAGCCCCCCCGGGGGACTGGGGGTTGGGGAGCAGTACTTC
. TRBD2 TRBJ2-7 TRBV7-9 CASSSSSGRFRLEQYF TGTGCCAGCAGCTCGTCTAGCGGGCGATTTAGATTGGAGCAGTACTTC
. . TRBJ1-2 TRBV5-1 CASSSAIEGPNYGYTF TGCGCCAGCAGCTCCGCCATCGAGGGCCCGAACTATGGCTACACCTTC
. TRBD2 TRBJ2-7 TRBV11-3 CASSQTSGSYEQYF TGTGCCAGCAGTCAGACTAGCGGGAGCTACGAGCAGTACTTC
. TRBD1 TRBJ1-5 TRBV10-3 CAISESDRESLYVLNQPQHF TGTGCCATCAGTGAGTCCGACAGGGAGTCGTTATATGTGCTCAATCAGCCCCAGCATTTT
. . TRBJ2-3 TRBV18 CASSPPLASTDTQYF TGTGCCAGCTCACCACCGCTAGCAAGCACAGATACGCAGTATTTT
. . TRBJ1-4 TRBV7-8 CASSLARIGGGEKLFF TGTGCCAGCAGCTTAGCGCGGATTGGAGGAGGTGAAAAACTGTTTTTT
. TRBD1 TRBJ1-1 TRBV9 CASSQNWDRGNTEAFF TGTGCCAGCAGCCAGAATTGGGACAGGGGGAACACTGAAGCTTTCTTT
. . TRBJ2-7 TRBV7-6 CASSIKRGGDPYEQYF TGTGCCAGCAGCATTAAGAGGGGGGGGGATCCTTACGAGCAGTACTTC
once . TRBJ2-5 TRBV6-5 CASSQEARGQETQYF TGTGCCAGCAGTCAAGAGGCTAGGGGCCAAGAGACCCAGTACTTC
. TRBD2 TRBJ2-1 TRBV7-8 CASSSWTSGKSYNEQFF TGTGCCAGCAGCTCCTGGACTAGCGGGAAATCCTACAATGAGCAGTTCTTC
. . TRBJ2-1 TRBV7-6 CASSLALSLGGEQFF TGTGCCAGCAGCTTAGCGCTTAGTCTAGGGGGTGAGCAGTTCTTC
. TRBD1 TRBJ1-1 TRBV7-9 CASSPGQGATEAFF TGTGCCAGCAGCCCGGGACAGGGGGCGACTGAAGCTTTCTTT
once . TRBJ2-2 TRBV25-1 CASTLVGDGTGELFF TGTGCCAGCACCCTAGTGGGAGACGGCACCGGGGAGCTGTTTTTT
. . TRBJ2-7 TRBV7-2 CASSLGGLSYEQYF TGTGCCAGCAGCTTAGGGGGCCTCTCCTACGAGCAGTACTTC
. . TRBJ2-1 TRBV7-9 CASSLVAFLSYNEQFF TGTGCCAGCAGCTTAGTAGCCTTCCTCTCCTACAATGAGCAGTTCTTC
. TRBD1 TRBJ1-1 TRBV19 CASSIRGQPNTEAFF TGTGCCAGTAGTATCAGGGGACAGCCGAACACTGAAGCTTTCTTT
. . TRBJ1-4 TRBV5-6 CASSFGSRANEKLFF TGTGCCAGCAGCTTCGGCTCCCGGGCTAATGAAAAACTGTTTTTT
. . TRBJ1-1 TRBV7-9 CASSLGGGTEAFF TGTGCCAGCAGCTTAGGGGGGGGGACTGAAGCTTTCTTT
. TRBD1 TRBJ1-1 TRBV7-8 CASSLVQGALTEAFF TGTGCCAGCAGCTTAGTTCAGGGGGCGCTCACTGAAGCTTTCTTT
. . TRBJ2-2 TRBV7-6 CASSWSEGATGELFF TGTGCCAGCAGCTGGTCGGAGGGGGCCACCGGGGAGCTGTTTTTT
. TRBD2 TRBJ2-1 TRBV9 CASSPFAGATLYEQFF TGTGCCAGCAGCCCGTTTGCGGGAGCGACCCTATATGAGCAGTTCTTC
. . TRBJ2-2 TRBV15 CATSRDFRVRADTGELFF TGTGCCACCAGCAGAGATTTCAGGGTCAGGGCGGACACCGGGGAGCTGTTTTTT
. . TRBJ2-3 TRBV29-1 CSVDRVGSTDTQYF TGCAGCGTTGACAGGGTGGGGAGCACAGATACGCAGTATTTT
. . TRBJ2-5 TRBV27 CASSLSVTGQETQYF TGTGCCAGCAGTTTATCAGTCACAGGCCAAGAGACCCAGTACTTC
. . TRBJ2-1 TRBV6-5 CASSRMSNEQFF TGTGCCAGCAGCCGAATGAGCAATGAGCAGTTCTTC
. . TRBJ2-7 TRBV10-3 CAISPGVYEQYF TGTGCCATCAGTCCCGGAGTATACGAGCAGTACTTC